A selection of T cell receptor beta chains follows, all from one sample in a study of prognosis after radiotherapy for stage I lung cancer. TCRdb re-derived calls from the multiplex PCR reads in MiXCR, one entry per CDR3 protein. The repertoire holds more than 30,000 distinct CDR3 sequences, about 40% seen once, with roughly 14% in the top ten. The material sequenced was PBMCs, taken before or after stereotactic body radiation therapy (not recorded which). All receptors derive from a donor at least 50 years old with non-small cell lung cancer. CDR3s include the opening cysteine and the closing phenylalanine or tryptophan. D genes are given only for firm matches. Clone size appears in some rows only: once, few, many, or a class for an expanded clone.

NA	NA	TRBV2	TRBJ1-2	TGTGCCAGCAGTCCCCGGGTAGGGGATAACTATGGCTACACCTTC	CASSPRVGDNYGYTF
NA	NA	TRBV5-1	TRBJ1-2	TGCGCCAGCAGCTTGGAAGGTCGCTCCGATGGCTACACCTTC	CASSLEGRSDGYTF
NA	TRBD2	TRBV5-1	TRBJ2-3	TGCGCCAGCAGCGACCCCACTAGCGGGACAACAGATACGCAGTATTTT	CASSDPTSGTTDTQYF
many	TRBD1	TRBV18	TRBJ2-7	TGTGCCAGCTCACCCGGGACAGAGGACGAGCAGTACTTC	CASSPGTEDEQYF
many	NA	TRBV24-1	TRBJ1-2	TGTGCCACCTCTGTTGTGCCACGGGGCTATGGCTACACCTTC	CATSVVPRGYGYTF
many	NA	TRBV7-6	TRBJ1-5	TGTGCCAGCAGCCCAGGTCAGAATCAGCCCCAGCATTTT	CASSPGQNQPQHF
many	NA	TRBV9	TRBJ2-2	TGTGCCAGCAGCGTAGCAGGGACCGGGGAGCTGTTTTTT	CASSVAGTGELFF
NA	TRBD1	TRBV10-3	TRBJ1-4	TGTGCCATCGGACAGGCTGGTAATGAAAAACTGTTTTTT	CAIGQAGNEKLFF
NA	NA	TRBV6-1	TRBJ1-1	TGTGCCAGCATCCTGCTGAAGAACACTGAAGCTTTCTTT	CASILLKNTEAFF
NA	NA	TRBV28	TRBJ2-7	TGTGCCAGCAGTTTATTGGGGCAGAGTTACTACGAGCAGTACTTC	CASSLLGQSYYEQYF
NA	NA	TRBV6-1	TRBJ2-7	TGTGCCAGCTCCCGCCGTGGAGCGAGAGCGCTAGAGCATTACTTC	CASSRRGARALEHYF
NA	NA	TRBV20-1	TRBJ1-6	TGCAGTGCGGTAGAAACAGTTACGAATTCACCCCTCCACTTT	CSAVETVTNSPLHF
many	NA	TRBV5-4	TRBJ2-7	TGTGCCAGCAGCTTGGACGGGGTCGAGCAGTACTTC	CASSLDGVEQYF
once	NA	TRBV27	TRBJ1-2	TGTGCCAGCAGCCCATCCCTCCCCACATGGATGTATGGCTACACCTTC	CASSPSLPTWMYGYTF
NA	TRBD2	TRBV6-2/TRBV6-3	TRBJ2-2	TGTGCCAGCAAGGAAGTAGCGGGAGGATTGGCGAGGGAGCTGTTTTTT	CASKEVAGGLARELFF
many	TRBD1	TRBV5-1	TRBJ1-1	TGCGCCAGCAGCCGCCGAACAGGGGGCCTAGATGAAGCTTTCTTT	CASSRRTGGLDEAFF
once	NA	TRBV6-1	TRBJ2-7	TGTGCCAGCAGGGGCCTATTGTACGGGCTTTCCTACGAGCAGTACTTC	CASRGLLYGLSYEQYF
NA	TRBD2	TRBV20-1	TRBJ2-7	TGCAGTGCTAGAGATGGCGGGAGGACCCTCGAGCAGTACTTC	CSARDGGRTLEQYF
NA	TRBD2	TRBV5-1	TRBJ2-2	TGCGCCAGCAGCTTTACTAGCGGGAGTGTGGTCGGGGAGCTGTTTTTT	CASSFTSGSVVGELFF
many	NA	TRBV20-1	TRBJ1-5	TGCAGTGCTAGTTTTACCAATCAGCCCCAGCATTTT	CSASFTNQPQHF
many	TRBD1	TRBV11-2	TRBJ1-3	TGTGCCAGCAGTCCAGGGGGCTCTTTTTCTGGAAACACCATATATTTT	CASSPGGSFSGNTIYF
NA	NA	TRBV28	TRBJ2-1	TGTGCCAGCATTCGGCAGTATGAGCAGTTCTTC	CASIRQYEQFF
many	NA	TRBV30	TRBJ2-2	TGTGCCTGGACCCCGGGGGCGAACACCGGGGAGCTGTTTTTT	CAWTPGANTGELFF
NA	NA	TRBV19	TRBJ2-3	TGTGCCAGTAGTCCCGGGACGCGAGGGGATACGCAGTATTTT	CASSPGTRGDTQYF
many	NA	TRBV7-9	TRBJ1-1	TGTGCTATAGCCGATACGGGAACTGAAGCTTTCTTT	CAIADTGTEAFF
NA	NA	TRBV6-1	TRBJ2-2	TGTGCCATCAGTCGCGGCCAACACTGGGAGCTGTTTTTT	CAISRGQHWELFF
many	TRBD2	TRBV6-1	TRBJ2-1	TGTGCCAGCAGTGACTCGGCTAGCGGGGGCTACAATGAGCAGTTCTTC	CASSDSASGGYNEQFF
many	NA	TRBV3-1	TRBJ2-2	TGTGCCAGCAGCCAAGGTTACAGGGCCGGGGAGCTGTTTTTT	CASSQGYRAGELFF
many	NA	TRBV9	TRBJ1-2	TGTGCCAGCAGCGTAGGATCGGGGAACAGCCATTTAAACTATGGCTACACCTTC	CASSVGSGNSHLNYGYTF
NA	NA	TRBV27	TRBJ2-1	TGTGCCAGCAGGGGCCGCTTCTCCTACAATGAGCAGTTCTTC	CASRGRFSYNEQFF
NA	NA	TRBV12-3/TRBV12-4	TRBJ2-1	TGTGCCAGCAGGAGAAGGGGTAACCACTACAATGAGCAGTTCTTC	CASRRRGNHYNEQFF
NA	NA	TRBV28	TRBJ1-6	TGTGGCAGCAGTTTGCAGGGTAATTCACCCATCCACTTT	CGSSLQGNSPIHF
few	NA	TRBV18	TRBJ1-1	TGTGCCAGCTCACTACTCCCCCAGGCTGGAGGCACTGAAGCTTTCTTT	CASSLLPQAGGTEAFF
NA	NA	TRBV4-2	TRBJ1-3	TGTGCCAGCAGCCAAGATAGGAGCTCTGGAAACACCATATATTTT	CASSQDRSSGNTIYF
many	TRBD2	TRBV2	TRBJ2-3	TGTGCCAGCAATCCCCCGGGGGGTAGAAGCGATACGCAGTATTTT	CASNPPGGRSDTQYF
many	NA	TRBV6-5	TRBJ2-2	TGTGCCAGCAGTTCCCCCGTTACCCCGGAGCTGTTTTTT	CASSSPVTPELFF
NA	NA	TRBV6-5	TRBJ2-1	TGTGCCAGCAGTTATATGGGTGAGCAGTTCTTC	CASSYMGEQFF
many	NA	TRBV2	TRBJ2-5	TGTGCCAGCAAGGGGGGTATCACCCAAGAGACCCAGTACTTC	CASKGGITQETQYF
NA	NA	TRBV5-1	TRBJ2-6	TGCGCCAGCAGCTCGACTTGGGGAAACTCTGGGGCCAACGTCCTGACTTTC	CASSSTWGNSGANVLTF
NA	NA	TRBV9	TRBJ2-1	TGTGCCAGCAGCGTATCGCTAATCAGCTCCTACAATGAGCAGTTCTTC	CASSVSLISSYNEQFF
medium-sized	NA	TRBV12-3/TRBV12-4	TRBJ2-1	TGTGCCAGCGTCTCAGGGCTTACCTACAATGAGCAGTTCTTC	CASVSGLTYNEQFF
NA	TRBD2	TRBV28	TRBJ2-1	TGTGCCAGCAGTTTCACGGGACTAGAGGGCCATGAGCAGTTCTTC	CASSFTGLEGHEQFF
NA	TRBD1	TRBV6-1	TRBJ1-3	TGTGCCAGCAACGACAGGGGGCCTGGAAACACCATATATTTT	CASNDRGPGNTIYF
NA	TRBD2	TRBV6-1	TRBJ2-6	TGTGCCAGCAGTGGGACTAGCTCTGGGGCCAACGTCCTGACTTTC	CASSGTSSGANVLTF
many	TRBD1	TRBV7-2	TRBJ1-4	TGTGCCAGCAGCTTAGATGCCGGGACAGGGGGCTATGGAACTAATGAAAAACTGTTTTTT	CASSLDAGTGGYGTNEKLFF